These T cell receptor beta chains were read from a single sample in a study of blood T cell repertoires in COVID-19. Assay used: immunoSEQ multiplex PCR; TCRdb lists only in-frame clones, some missing. Of 300,000 to 450,000 clones in the sample, 89% are singletons; the top ten hold approximately 3%. Sequencing was carried out using peripheral blood. These receptor sequences come from a woman in her 30s with COVID-19, enrolled during active disease. Both conserved end residues are trimmed from each CDR3. Clone size is shown for a subset of rows, as once, few, many or a class of expanded clone.

clone_size: once; v_call: TRBV19; cdr3_aa: ASSIVIDNWSLSYNEQF
clone_size: .; v_call: TRBV6-6; cdr3_aa: ASTELSGEGGELF
clone_size: .; v_call: TRBV7-9; cdr3_aa: ASSLASADGYT
clone_size: .; v_call: TRBV6-2/TRBV6-3; cdr3_aa: ASRPNRGPRETQY
clone_size: .; v_call: TRBV7-9; cdr3_aa: ASSLGEGWTEAF
clone_size: .; v_call: TRBV12-3/TRBV12-4; cdr3_aa: ASSLGGPGYT
clone_size: few; v_call: TRBV5-4; cdr3_aa: ASSFIGTYEQY
clone_size: .; v_call: TRBV5-1; cdr3_aa: ASSPRGGEAF
clone_size: .; v_call: TRBV15; cdr3_aa: ATSRDQYNYGYT
clone_size: .; v_call: TRBV5-6; cdr3_aa: ASSLYLSSGNTIY
clone_size: .; v_call: TRBV7-2; cdr3_aa: ASSSPGGWNEQF
clone_size: .; v_call: TRBV11-2; cdr3_aa: ASSKQAGGPGELF
clone_size: once; v_call: TRBV29-1; cdr3_aa: SVARTEAF
clone_size: .; v_call: TRBV6-4; cdr3_aa: ASSVIRVPHYGYT
clone_size: once; v_call: TRBV7-2; cdr3_aa: ASSPRHLEKLF
clone_size: few; v_call: TRBV7-9; cdr3_aa: ASSHGQGSYEQY
clone_size: .; v_call: TRBV27; cdr3_aa: ASSLQGSGNTIY
clone_size: .; v_call: TRBV7-9; cdr3_aa: ASSLDRGIPYSNQPQH
clone_size: .; v_call: TRBV30; cdr3_aa: AWSARGTPGTEAF
clone_size: .; v_call: TRBV2; cdr3_aa: ASSLDRWTPEQY